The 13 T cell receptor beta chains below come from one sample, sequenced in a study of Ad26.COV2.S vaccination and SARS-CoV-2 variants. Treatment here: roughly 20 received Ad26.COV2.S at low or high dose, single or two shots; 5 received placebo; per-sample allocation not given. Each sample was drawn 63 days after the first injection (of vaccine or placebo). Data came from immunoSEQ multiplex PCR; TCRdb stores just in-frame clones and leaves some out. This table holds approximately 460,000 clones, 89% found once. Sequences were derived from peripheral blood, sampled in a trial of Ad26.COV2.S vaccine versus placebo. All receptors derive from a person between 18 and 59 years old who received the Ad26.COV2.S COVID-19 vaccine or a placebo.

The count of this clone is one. The CDR3 nucleotides read TGCGCCAGCGGGACAGGTAGCACAGATACGCAGTATTTT. Amino acid sequence: CASGTGSTDTQYF. The rearrangement links TRBV5-1 to TRBJ2-3, with TRBD1 matching 8 bases. With 7 bases clipped from V and 0 bases from J, the junction kept 1 base outside the gene matches. Germline lookup yields CDR1 SGHRS and CDR2 YFSETQ. The CDR3 has 13 residues. Supplemented by reference TRBV5-1 and TRBJ2-3, the full variable domain reads KAGVTQTPRYLIKTRGQQVTLSCSPISGHRSVSWYQQTPGQGLQFLFEYFSETQRNKGNFPGRFSGRQFSNSRSEMNVSTLELGDSALYLCASGTGSTDTQYFGPGTRLTVL.

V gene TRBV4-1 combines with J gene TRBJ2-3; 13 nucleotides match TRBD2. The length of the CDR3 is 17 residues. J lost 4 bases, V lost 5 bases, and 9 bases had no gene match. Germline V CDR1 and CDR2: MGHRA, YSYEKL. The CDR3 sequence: CASSSLAGGPSADTQYF. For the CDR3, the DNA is TGCGCCAGCAGCTCACTAGCGGGGGGGCCTAGCGCAGATACGCAGTATTTT.

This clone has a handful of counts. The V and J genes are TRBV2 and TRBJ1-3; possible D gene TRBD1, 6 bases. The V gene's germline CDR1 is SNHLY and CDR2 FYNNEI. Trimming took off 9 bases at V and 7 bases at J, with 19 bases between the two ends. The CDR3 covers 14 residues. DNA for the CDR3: TGTGCCAGAGACCAGGGGAGCGGAGGGAACACCATATATTTT. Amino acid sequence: CARDQGSGGNTIYF.

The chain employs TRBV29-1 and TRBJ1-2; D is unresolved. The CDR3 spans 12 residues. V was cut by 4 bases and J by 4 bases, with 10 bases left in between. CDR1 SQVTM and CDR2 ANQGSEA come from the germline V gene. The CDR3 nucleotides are TGCAGCGTTGGGGCCTCGAGCTATGGCTACACCTTC. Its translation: CSVGASSYGYTF.

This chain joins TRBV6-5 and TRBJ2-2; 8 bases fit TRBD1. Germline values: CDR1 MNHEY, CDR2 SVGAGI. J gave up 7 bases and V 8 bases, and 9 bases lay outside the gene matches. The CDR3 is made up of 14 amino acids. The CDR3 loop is CASAGQGSIGELFF. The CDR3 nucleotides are TGTGCCAGCGCAGGACAGGGATCTATCGGGGAGCTGTTTTTT.

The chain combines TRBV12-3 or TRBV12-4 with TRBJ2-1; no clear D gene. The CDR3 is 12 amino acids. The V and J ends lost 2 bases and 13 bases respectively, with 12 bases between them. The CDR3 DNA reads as TGTGCCAGCAGTTTATCGGCGACGGATCAGTTCTTC. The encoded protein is CASSLSATDQFF.

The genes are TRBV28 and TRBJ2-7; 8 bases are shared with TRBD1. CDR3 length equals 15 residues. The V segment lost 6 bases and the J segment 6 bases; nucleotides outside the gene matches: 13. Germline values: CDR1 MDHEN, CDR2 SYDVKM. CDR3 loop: CASSRPGGIRGEQYF. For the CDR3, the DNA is TGTGCCAGCAGCCGCCCAGGGGGCATCCGGGGCGAGCAGTACTTC.

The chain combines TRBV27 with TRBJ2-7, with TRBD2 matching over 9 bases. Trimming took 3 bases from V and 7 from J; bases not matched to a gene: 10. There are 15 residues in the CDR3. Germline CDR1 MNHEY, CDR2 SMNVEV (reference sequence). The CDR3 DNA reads TGTGCCAGCAGTTTCGCGCTAGCGGGATTGGGAGAGCAGTACTTC. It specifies CASSFALAGLGEQYF.

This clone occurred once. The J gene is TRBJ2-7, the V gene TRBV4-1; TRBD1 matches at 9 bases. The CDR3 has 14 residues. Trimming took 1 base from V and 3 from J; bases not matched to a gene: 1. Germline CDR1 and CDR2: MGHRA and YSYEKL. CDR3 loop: CASSQGTGDYEQYF. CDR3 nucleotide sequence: TGCGCCAGCAGCCAAGGGACAGGGGACTACGAGCAGTACTTC.

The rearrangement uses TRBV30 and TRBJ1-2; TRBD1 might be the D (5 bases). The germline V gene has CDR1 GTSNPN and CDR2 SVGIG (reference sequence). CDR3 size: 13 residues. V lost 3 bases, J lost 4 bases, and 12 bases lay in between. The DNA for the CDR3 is TGTGCCTGGAGCAAAGGGGCACTCTATGGCTACACCTTC. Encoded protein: CAWSKGALYGYTF.

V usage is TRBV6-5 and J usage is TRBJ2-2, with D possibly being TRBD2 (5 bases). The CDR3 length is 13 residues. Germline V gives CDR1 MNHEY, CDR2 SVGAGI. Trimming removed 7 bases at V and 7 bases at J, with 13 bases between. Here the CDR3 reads CASMTISVGELFF. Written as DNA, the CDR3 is TGTGCCAGCATGACGATTAGCGTCGGGGAGCTGTTTTTT.

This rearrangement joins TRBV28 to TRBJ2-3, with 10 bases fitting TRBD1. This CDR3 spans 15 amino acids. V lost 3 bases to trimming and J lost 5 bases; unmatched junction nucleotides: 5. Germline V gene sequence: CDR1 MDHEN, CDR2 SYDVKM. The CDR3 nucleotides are TGTGCCAGCAGTTTTGGGACAGGGGTGGTAGATACGCAGTATTTT. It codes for CASSFGTGVVDTQYF.

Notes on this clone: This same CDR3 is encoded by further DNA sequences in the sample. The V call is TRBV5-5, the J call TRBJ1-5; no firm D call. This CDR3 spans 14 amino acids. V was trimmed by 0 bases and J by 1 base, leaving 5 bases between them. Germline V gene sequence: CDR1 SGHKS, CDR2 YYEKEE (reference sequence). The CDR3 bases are TGTGCCAGCAGCTTGGTGGGGAGCAATCAGCCCCAGCATTTT. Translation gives CASSLVGSNQPQHF.